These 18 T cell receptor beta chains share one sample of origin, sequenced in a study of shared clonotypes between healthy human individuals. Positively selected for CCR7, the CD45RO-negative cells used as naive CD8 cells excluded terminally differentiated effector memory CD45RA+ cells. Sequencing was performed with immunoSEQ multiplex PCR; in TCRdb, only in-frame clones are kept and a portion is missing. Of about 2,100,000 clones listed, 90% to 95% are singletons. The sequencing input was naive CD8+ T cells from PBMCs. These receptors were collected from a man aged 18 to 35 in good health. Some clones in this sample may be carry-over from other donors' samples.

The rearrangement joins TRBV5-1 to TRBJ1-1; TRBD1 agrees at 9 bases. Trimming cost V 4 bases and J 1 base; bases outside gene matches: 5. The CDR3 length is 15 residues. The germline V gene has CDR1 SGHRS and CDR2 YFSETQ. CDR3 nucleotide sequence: TGCGCCAGCAGCGGGGGGACAGGGAAGAACACTGAAGCTTTCTTT. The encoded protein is CASSGGTGKNTEAFF.

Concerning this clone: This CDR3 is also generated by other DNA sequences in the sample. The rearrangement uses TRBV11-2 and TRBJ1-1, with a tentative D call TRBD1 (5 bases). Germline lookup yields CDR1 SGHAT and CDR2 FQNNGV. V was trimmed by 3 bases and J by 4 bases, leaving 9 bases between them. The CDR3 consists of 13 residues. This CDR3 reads CASSFLRGTEAFF. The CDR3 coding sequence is TGTGCCAGCAGCTTTCTTAGGGGCACTGAAGCTTTCTTT.

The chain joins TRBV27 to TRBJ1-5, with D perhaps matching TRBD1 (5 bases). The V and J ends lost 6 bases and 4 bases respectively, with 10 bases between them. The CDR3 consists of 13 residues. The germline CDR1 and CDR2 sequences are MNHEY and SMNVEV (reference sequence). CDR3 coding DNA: TGTGCCAGCAGGTGGGGCTTTAATCAGCCCCAGCATTTT. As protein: CASRWGFNQPQHF.

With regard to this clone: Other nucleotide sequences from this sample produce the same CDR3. This chain's CDR3 is CASSLLDTQYF. CDR3 bases: TGTGCCAGCAGCTTACTGGATACGCAGTATTTT. The chain joins TRBV11-2 to TRBJ2-3; D is unresolved. Germline CDR1 and CDR2: SGHAT and FQNNGV. The CDR3 runs to 11 residues. V lost 2 bases and J lost 6, with 3 bases in between.

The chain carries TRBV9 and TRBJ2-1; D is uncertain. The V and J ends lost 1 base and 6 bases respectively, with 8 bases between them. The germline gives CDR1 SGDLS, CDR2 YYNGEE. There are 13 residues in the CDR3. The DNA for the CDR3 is TGTGCCAGCAGCGTATTTAAGGGCAATGAGCAGTTCTTC. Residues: CASSVFKGNEQFF.

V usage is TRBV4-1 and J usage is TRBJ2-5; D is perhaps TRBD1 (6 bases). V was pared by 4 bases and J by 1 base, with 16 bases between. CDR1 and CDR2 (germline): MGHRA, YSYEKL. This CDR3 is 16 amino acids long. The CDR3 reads CASSPTTGTLQETQYF. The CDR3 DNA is TGCGCCAGCAGCCCGACGACCGGGACACTCCAAGAGACCCAGTACTTC.

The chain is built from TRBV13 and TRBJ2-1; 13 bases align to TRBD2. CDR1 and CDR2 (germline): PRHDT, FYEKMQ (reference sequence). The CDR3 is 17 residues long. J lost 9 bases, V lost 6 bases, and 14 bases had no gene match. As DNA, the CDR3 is TGTGCCAGCAGGCGACGGGGGGGACTAGCGGGAAGTAGTGAGCAGTTCTTC. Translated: CASRRRGGLAGSSEQFF.

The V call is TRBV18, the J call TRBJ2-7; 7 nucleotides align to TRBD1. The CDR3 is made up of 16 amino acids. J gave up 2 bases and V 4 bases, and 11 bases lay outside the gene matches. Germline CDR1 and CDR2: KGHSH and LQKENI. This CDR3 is CASSRGQGDDAYEQYF. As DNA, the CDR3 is TGTGCCAGCTCACGGGGGCAGGGGGACGACGCCTACGAGCAGTACTTC.

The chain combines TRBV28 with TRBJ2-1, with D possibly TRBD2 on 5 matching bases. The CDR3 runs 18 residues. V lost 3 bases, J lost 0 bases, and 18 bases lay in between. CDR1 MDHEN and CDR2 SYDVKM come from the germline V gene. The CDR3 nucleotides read TGTGCCAGCAGTTTGGGTGCGGTAGCGAAGAGCTCCTACAATGAGCAGTTCTTC. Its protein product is CASSLGAVAKSSYNEQFF.

CDR3 amino acids: CASSLGGEWETQYF. CDR3 DNA sequence: TGTGCCAGCAGCTTGGGGGGAGAGTGGGAGACCCAGTACTTC. The chain couples TRBV5-8 to TRBJ2-5; D is perhaps TRBD2 (5 bases). V gave up 0 bases and J gave up 5 bases, with 11 bases separating them. The CDR3 is made up of 14 amino acids. CDR1 and CDR2 from the germline V gene are SGHTS and YDEGEE. The entire variable domain, with the rest obtained from reference TRBV5-8 and TRBJ2-5, is as follows: EAGVTQSPTHLIKTRGQQATLRCSPISGHTSVYWYQQALGLGLQFLLWYDEGEERNRGNFPPRFSGRQFPNYSSELNVNALELEDSALYLCASSLGGEWETQYFGPGTRLLVL.

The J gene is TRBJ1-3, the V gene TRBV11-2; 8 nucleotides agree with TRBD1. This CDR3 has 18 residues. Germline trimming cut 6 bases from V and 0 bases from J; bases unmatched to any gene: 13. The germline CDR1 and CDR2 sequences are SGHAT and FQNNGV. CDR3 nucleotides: TGTGCCAGCAGTTACACCCATCGGACAGGGAGCTCTGGAAACACCATATATTTT. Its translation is CASSYTHRTGSSGNTIYF. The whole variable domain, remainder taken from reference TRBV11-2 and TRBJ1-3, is EAGVAQSPRYKIIEKRQSVAFWCNPISGHATLYWYQQILGQGPKLLIQFQNNGVVDDSQLPKDRFSAERLKGVDSTLKIQPAKLEDSAVYLCASSYTHRTGSSGNTIYFGEGSWLTVV.

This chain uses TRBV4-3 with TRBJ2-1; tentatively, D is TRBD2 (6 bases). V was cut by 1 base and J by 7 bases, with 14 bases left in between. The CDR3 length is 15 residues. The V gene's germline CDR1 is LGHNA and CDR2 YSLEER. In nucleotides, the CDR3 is TGCGCCAGCAGCCAAGGTCGACTAGTAATTAATGAGCAGTTCTTC. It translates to CASSQGRLVINEQFF.

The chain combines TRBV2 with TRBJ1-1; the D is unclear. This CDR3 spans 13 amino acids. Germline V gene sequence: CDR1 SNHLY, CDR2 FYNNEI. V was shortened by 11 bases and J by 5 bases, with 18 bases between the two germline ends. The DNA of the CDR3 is TGTGCCCGGACTCGCCTAAGAGAGACTGAAGCTTTCTTT. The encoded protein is CARTRLRETEAFF. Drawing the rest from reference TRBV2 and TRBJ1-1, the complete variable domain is EPEVTQTPSHQVTQMGQEVILRCVPISNHLYFYWYRQILGQKVEFLVSFYNNEISEKSEIFDDQFSVERPDGSNFTLKIRSTKLEDSAMYFCARTRLRETEAFFGQGTRLTVV.

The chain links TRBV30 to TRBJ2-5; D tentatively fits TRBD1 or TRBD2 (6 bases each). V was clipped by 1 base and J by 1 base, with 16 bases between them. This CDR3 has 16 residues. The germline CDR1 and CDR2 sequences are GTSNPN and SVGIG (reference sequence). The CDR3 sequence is CAWSALGGTIQETQYF. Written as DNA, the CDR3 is TGTGCCTGGAGTGCCTTAGGGGGGACCATCCAAGAGACCCAGTACTTC.

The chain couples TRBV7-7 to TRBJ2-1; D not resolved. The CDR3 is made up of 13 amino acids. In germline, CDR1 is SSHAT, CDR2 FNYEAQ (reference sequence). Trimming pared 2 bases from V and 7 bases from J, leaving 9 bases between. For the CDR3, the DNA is TGTGCCAGCAGCTTATCACGGCGGAATGAGCAGTTCTTC. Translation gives CASSLSRRNEQFF.

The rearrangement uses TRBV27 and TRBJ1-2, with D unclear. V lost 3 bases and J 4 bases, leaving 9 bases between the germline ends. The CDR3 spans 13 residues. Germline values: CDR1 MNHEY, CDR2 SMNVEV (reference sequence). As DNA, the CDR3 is TGTGCCAGCAGTTTGGGCCGCCTCTATGGCTACACCTTC. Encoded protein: CASSLGRLYGYTF.

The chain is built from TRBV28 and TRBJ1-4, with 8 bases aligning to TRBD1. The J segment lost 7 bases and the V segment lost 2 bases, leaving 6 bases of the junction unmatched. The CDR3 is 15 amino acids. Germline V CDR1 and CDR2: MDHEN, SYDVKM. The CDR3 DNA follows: TGTGCCAGCAGTTTAATCGGCCAGGGGGCTGAAAAACTGTTTTTT. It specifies CASSLIGQGAEKLFF. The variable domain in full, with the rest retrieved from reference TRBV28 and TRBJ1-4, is DVKVTQSSRYLVKRTGEKVFLECVQDMDHENMFWYRQDPGLGLRLIYFSYDVKMKEKGDIPEGYSVSREKKERFSLILESASTNQTSMYLCASSLIGQGAEKLFFGSGTQLSVL.

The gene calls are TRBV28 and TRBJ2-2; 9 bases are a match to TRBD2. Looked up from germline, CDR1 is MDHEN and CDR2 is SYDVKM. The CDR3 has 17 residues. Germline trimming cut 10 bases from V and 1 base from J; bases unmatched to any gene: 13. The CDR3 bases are TGTGCCACCACTACGTGGGCTAGCGGGAAGAACACCGGGGAGCTGTTTTTT. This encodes CATTTWASGKNTGELFF.